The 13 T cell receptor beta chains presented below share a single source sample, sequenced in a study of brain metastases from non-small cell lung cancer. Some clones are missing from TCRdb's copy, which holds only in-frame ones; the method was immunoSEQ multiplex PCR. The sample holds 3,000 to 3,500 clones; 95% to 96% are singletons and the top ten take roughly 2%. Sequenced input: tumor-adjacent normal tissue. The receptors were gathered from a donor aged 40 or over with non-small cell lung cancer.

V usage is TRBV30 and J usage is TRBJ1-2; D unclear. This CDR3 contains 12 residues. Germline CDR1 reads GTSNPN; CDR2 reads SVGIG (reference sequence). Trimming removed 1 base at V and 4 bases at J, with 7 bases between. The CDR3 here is CAWSEGFYGYTF. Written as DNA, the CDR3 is TGTGCCTGGAGTGAAGGGTTCTATGGCTACACCTTC.

The CDR3 DNA reads TGTGCCAGCAGTGGACTGCGGGACACCGGGGAGCTGTTTTTT. Translation gives CASSGLRDTGELFF. The rearrangement links TRBV6-6 to TRBJ2-2; D might be TRBD2 (5 bases). CDR1 is MNHNY and CDR2 is SVGAGI in the germline V gene (reference sequence). Deletions cut 5 bases from V and 3 bases from J, with 10 bases between. This CDR3 has 14 residues.

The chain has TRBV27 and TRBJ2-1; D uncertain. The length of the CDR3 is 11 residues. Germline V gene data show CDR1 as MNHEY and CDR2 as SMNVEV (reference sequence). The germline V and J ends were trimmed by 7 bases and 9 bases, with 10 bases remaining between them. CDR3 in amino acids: CASTKGFEQFF. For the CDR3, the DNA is TGTGCCAGCACGAAAGGGTTTGAGCAGTTCTTC.

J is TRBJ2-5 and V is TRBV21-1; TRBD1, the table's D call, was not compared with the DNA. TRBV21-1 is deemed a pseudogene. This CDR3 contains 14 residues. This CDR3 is CANSKEKTAKTQYF. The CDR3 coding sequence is TGTGCCAACAGCAAAGAAAAAACAGCAAAGACCCAATACTTC.

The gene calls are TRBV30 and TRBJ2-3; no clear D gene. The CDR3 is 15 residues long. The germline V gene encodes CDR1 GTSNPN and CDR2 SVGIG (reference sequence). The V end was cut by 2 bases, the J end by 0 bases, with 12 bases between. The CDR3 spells CAWSLSASSTDTQYF. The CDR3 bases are TGTGCCTGGAGTCTGTCAGCATCTAGCACAGATACGCAGTATTTT.

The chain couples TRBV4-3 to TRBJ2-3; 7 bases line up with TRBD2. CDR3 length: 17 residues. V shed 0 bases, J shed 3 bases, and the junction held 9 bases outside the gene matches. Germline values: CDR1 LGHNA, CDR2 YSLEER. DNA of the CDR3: TGCGCCAGCAGCCAAGATACCCCGGGGGGTGGGACAGATACGCAGTATTTT. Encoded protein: CASSQDTPGGGTDTQYF.

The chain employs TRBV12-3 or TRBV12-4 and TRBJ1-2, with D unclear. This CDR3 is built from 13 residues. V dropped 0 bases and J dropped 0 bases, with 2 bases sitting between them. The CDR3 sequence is CASSLATNYGYTF. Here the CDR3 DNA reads TGTGCCAGCAGTTTAGCAACTAACTATGGCTACACCTTC.

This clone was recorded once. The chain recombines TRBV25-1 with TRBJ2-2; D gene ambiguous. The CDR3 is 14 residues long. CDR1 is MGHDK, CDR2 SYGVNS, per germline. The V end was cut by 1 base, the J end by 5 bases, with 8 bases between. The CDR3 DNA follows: TGTGCCAGCAGTGAATGGGTGGGAACCGGGGAGCTGTTTTTT. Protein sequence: CASSEWVGTGELFF.

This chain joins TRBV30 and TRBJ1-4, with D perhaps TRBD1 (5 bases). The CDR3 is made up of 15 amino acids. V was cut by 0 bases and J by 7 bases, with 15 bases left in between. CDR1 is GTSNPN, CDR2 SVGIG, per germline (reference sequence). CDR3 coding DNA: TGTGCCTGGAGTGTACGGGGGACGGGGAGTGAAAAACTGTTTTTT. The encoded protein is CAWSVRGTGSEKLFF.

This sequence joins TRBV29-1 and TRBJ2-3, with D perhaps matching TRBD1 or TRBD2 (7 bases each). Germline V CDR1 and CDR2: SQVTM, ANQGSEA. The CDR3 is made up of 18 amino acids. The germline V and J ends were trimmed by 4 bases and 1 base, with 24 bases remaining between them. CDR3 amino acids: CSVGQGRREVFGTDTQYF. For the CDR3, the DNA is TGCAGCGTTGGACAGGGCCGACGGGAGGTCTTCGGCACAGATACGCAGTATTTT.

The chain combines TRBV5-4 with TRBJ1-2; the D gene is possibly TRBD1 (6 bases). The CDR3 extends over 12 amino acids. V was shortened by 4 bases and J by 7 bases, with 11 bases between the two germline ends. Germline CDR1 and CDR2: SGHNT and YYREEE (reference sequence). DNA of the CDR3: TGTGCCAGCAGCCCTACAGGGTCTGGCTACACCTTC. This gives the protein CASSPTGSGYTF. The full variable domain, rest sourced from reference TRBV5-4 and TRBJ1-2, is ETGVTQSPTHLIKTRGQQVTLRCSSQSGHNTVSWYQQALGQGPQFIFQYYREEENGRGNFPPRFSGLQFPNYSSELNVNALELDDSALYLCASSPTGSGYTFGSGTRLTVV.

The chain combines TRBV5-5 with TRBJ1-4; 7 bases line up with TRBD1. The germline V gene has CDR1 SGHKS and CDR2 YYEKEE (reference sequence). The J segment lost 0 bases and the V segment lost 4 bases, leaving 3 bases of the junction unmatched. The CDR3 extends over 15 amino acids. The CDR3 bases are TGTGCCAGCAGCCTCGGGACAGCAACTAATGAAAAACTGTTTTTT. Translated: CASSLGTATNEKLFF.

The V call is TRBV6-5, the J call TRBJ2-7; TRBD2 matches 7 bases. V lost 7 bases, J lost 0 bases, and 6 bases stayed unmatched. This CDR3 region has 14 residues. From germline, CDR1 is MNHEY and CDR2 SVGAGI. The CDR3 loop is CASIAGTTSYEQYF. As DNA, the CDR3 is TGTGCCAGCATCGCCGGGACTACCTCCTACGAGCAGTACTTC.